One sample yielded the 31 T cell receptor beta chains listed below, sequenced in a study of somatic mutations in cytotoxic T cells in rheumatoid arthritis. The method was immunoSEQ multiplex PCR; TCRdb's version includes in-frame clones alone and lacks a portion of them. The sample yields roughly 18,000 clones, around four fifths seen once. Material for sequencing was CD8+ T cells sorted from blood. Receptors were obtained from a man aged 18 to 30 with rheumatoid arthritis.

The chain carries TRBV27 and TRBJ1-6; 10 positions agree with TRBD1. This CDR3 has 16 residues. The V segment lost 6 bases and the J segment 8 bases; nucleotides outside the gene matches: 10. Germline V gives CDR1 MNHEY, CDR2 SMNVEV (reference sequence). Here the CDR3 DNA reads TGTGCCAGCAGCCCGAGGGACAGGGGAGGGTATTCACCCCTCCACTTT. This codes for CASSPRDRGGYSPLHF.

The V gene is TRBV27, the J gene TRBJ2-1; the match to TRBD2 covers 13 bases. The CDR3 contains 16 residues. Trimming removed 3 bases from V and 7 bases from J; junction bases left unmatched: 6. Looked up from germline, CDR1 is MNHEY and CDR2 is SMNVEV (reference sequence). The CDR3 DNA is TGTGCCAGCAGTTTGCCCCCGGGACTAGCGGGGAATGAGCAGTTCTTC. This gives the protein CASSLPPGLAGNEQFF.

The sample holds one count of this clone. The chain uses TRBV27 and TRBJ1-1, with D unclear. Trimming removed 6 bases from V and 6 bases from J, with 17 bases in between. The CDR3 runs to 14 residues. Germline lookup yields CDR1 MNHEY and CDR2 SMNVEV (reference sequence). This CDR3 reads CASSIVWGTAEAFF. The CDR3 nucleotides are TGTGCCAGCAGCATTGTGTGGGGAACCGCTGAAGCTTTCTTT.

The genes are TRBV2 and TRBJ1-2; tentative D call: TRBD1 (6 bases). V was shortened by 6 bases and J by 7 bases, with 21 bases between the two germline ends. The V gene's germline CDR1 is SNHLY and CDR2 FYNNEI. CDR3 length equals 15 residues. CDR3 nucleotides: TGTGCCAGCAGCGTCGGGGGGGCGCGTTTCGTTGGCTACACCTTC. This codes for CASSVGGARFVGYTF.

The rearrangement joins TRBV6-4 to TRBJ2-2; no clear D gene. Looked up from germline, CDR1 is MRHNA and CDR2 is SNTAGT. This CDR3 spans 13 amino acids. Trimming took 2 bases from V and 3 from J, leaving 4 bases between them. The CDR3 bases are TGTGCCAGCAGTGACGGGGACACCGGGGAGCTGTTTTTT. Its translation: CASSDGDTGELFF.

The gene calls are TRBV5-6 and TRBJ1-1; D is uncertain. With 1 base removed from V and 3 bases from J, the gap between germline ends came to 10 bases. The CDR3 spans 14 residues. Germline loops: CDR1 SGHDT, CDR2 YYEEEE. CDR3 bases: TGTGCCAGCAGCTTGCTAAGAGTCGACACTGAAGCTTTCTTT. This codes for CASSLLRVDTEAFF.

This chain joins TRBV4-3 and TRBJ1-4, with D hard to call. Germline CDR1 reads LGHNA; CDR2 reads YSLEER. This CDR3 contains 16 residues. Trimming took 0 bases from V and 0 from J, leaving 8 bases between them. The CDR3 region has the DNA TGCGCCAGCAGCCAAGATAAGGGCCCAACTAATGAAAAACTGTTTTTT. Amino acid sequence: CASSQDKGPTNEKLFF.

The chain employs TRBV7-9 and TRBJ2-2; D is ambiguous. Germline V CDR1 and CDR2: SEHNR, FQNEAQ (reference sequence). With 3 bases removed from V and 0 bases from J, the gap between germline ends came to 2 bases. This CDR3 has 13 residues. CDR3 sequence reads: CASSFTNTGELFF. CDR3 DNA sequence: TGTGCCAGCAGCTTTACGAACACCGGGGAGCTGTTTTTT.

The chain recombines TRBV2 with TRBJ1-4, with TRBD1 matching over 7 bases. Germline V gene sequence: CDR1 SNHLY, CDR2 FYNNEI. CDR3 length: 12 amino acids. V lost 10 bases and J lost 4; bases outside the gene matches: 3. The chain's CDR3 is CATQGINEKLFF. In DNA form, the CDR3 reads TGTGCCACACAGGGGATTAATGAAAAACTGTTTTTT.

This chain uses TRBV13 with TRBJ1-1, with TRBD1 matching 7 bases. Looked up from germline, CDR1 is PRHDT and CDR2 is FYEKMQ (reference sequence). J gave up 3 bases and V 6 bases, and 4 bases lay outside the gene matches. This CDR3 spans 13 amino acids. DNA for the CDR3: TGTGCCAGCAGGGGCACAGGGGACACTGAAGCTTTCTTT. Translation: CASRGTGDTEAFF.

To note about this clone: An end of the junction does not agree with germline; a read error may underlie this. The rearrangement uses TRBV28 and TRBJ1-1; weak D call: TRBD1 (6 bases). The germline CDR1 and CDR2 sequences are MDHEN and SYDVKM. This CDR3 comprises 13 residues. CDR3 nucleotide sequence: TGTGCCAGCAGGGAAACAGGGAACTCTGAAGCTTTCTTT. It is translated as CASRETGNSEAFF.

There are a few counts of this clone. The chain joins TRBV7-9 to TRBJ2-7; 7 bases are a match to TRBD1. The CDR3 covers 13 residues. CDR1 and CDR2 from the germline V gene are SEHNR and FQNEAQ (reference sequence). Trimming took 4 bases from V and 2 from J; bases not matched to a gene: 2. The CDR3 DNA reads TGTGCCAGCAGCTGGGGACAGCCCTACGAGCAGTACTTC. Translating it yields CASSWGQPYEQYF.

CDR3 loop: CATTGRPGTDTQYF. The CDR3 nucleotides are TGTGCCACGACAGGCCGCCCGGGGACAGATACGCAGTATTTT. The chain joins TRBV10-3 to TRBJ2-3; TRBD1 is a possible D gene (6 bases). The CDR3 sequence is 14 residues long. Germline-derived CDR1 and CDR2 are ENHRY and SYGVKD. Between the trimmed V and J ends, which lost 10 bases and 3 bases, there was a span of 17 bases.

The chain couples TRBV2 to TRBJ1-1; D is uncertain. V was shortened by 4 bases and J by 4 bases, with 16 bases between the two germline ends. The CDR3 runs to 15 residues. Germline V gene sequence: CDR1 SNHLY, CDR2 FYNNEI. The chain's CDR3 is CASSGLPGVATEAFF. In DNA, the CDR3 is TGTGCCAGCAGTGGCCTACCCGGGGTCGCCACTGAAGCTTTCTTT. The whole variable domain, filled in from reference TRBV2 and TRBJ1-1, reads EPEVTQTPSHQVTQMGQEVILRCVPISNHLYFYWYRQILGQKVEFLVSFYNNEISEKSEIFDDQFSVERPDGSNFTLKIRSTKLEDSAMYFCASSGLPGVATEAFFGQGTRLTVV.

The chain combines TRBV6-1 with TRBJ1-1, with D unresolved. The CDR3 extends over 12 amino acids. Per the germline V gene, CDR1 is MNHNS and CDR2 is SASEGT. Trimming shortened V by 6 bases and J by 1 base, and 6 bases separated the two germline ends. In DNA, the CDR3 is TGTGCCAGCAGAAAGGGGAACACTGAAGCTTTCTTT. Translating gives CASRKGNTEAFF.

The CDR3 spells CASSFSERVEQYF. As DNA, the CDR3 is TGTGCCAGCAGCTTCTCCGAGCGGGTCGAGCAGTACTTC. The gene calls are TRBV7-9 and TRBJ2-7; TRBD2 is a possible D gene (6 bases). The CDR3 is 13 residues long. The germline V gene encodes CDR1 SEHNR and CDR2 FQNEAQ (reference sequence). Trimming took 3 bases from V and 6 from J, leaving 12 bases between them.

This clone has a handful of counts. The chain has TRBV6-1 and TRBJ1-1; 9 nucleotides agree with TRBD1. CDR3 length: 14 amino acids. Trimming cost V 4 bases and J 4 bases; bases outside gene matches: 4. Germline V lookup: CDR1 MNHNS, CDR2 SASEGT. In nucleotides, the CDR3 is TGTGCCAGCAGTGTTACAGGGGGCGGCACTGAAGCTTTCTTT. Amino acids: CASSVTGGGTEAFF.

The chain carries TRBV28 and TRBJ1-2, with D perhaps matching TRBD1 (5 bases). In germline, CDR1 is MDHEN, CDR2 SYDVKM. This CDR3 is built from 14 residues. Trimming removed 3 bases from V and 5 bases from J, with 13 bases in between. The CDR3 loop is CASSLGRVLYGYTF. Written as DNA, the CDR3 is TGTGCCAGCAGTTTGGGCAGGGTGCTTTATGGCTACACCTTC.

A few counts support this clone. V usage is TRBV4-1 and J usage is TRBJ1-4, with D maybe TRBD1 (5 bases). The germline V gene encodes CDR1 MGHRA and CDR2 YSYEKL. V was trimmed by 5 bases and J by 3 bases, leaving 13 bases between them. CDR3 length: 15 amino acids. The CDR3 DNA sequence: TGCGCCAGCAGCTTCCAGGCAGGGTCTAATGAAAAACTGTTTTTT. It specifies CASSFQAGSNEKLFF.

CDR3 sequence reads: CASSLAAGQVTDTQYF. In DNA form, the CDR3 reads TGTGCCAGCAGCTTAGCCGCCGGACAGGTCACAGATACGCAGTATTTT. The rearrangement uses TRBV7-9 and TRBJ2-3; 7 bases match TRBD1. Germline V gene lookup returns CDR1 SEHNR and CDR2 FQNEAQ (reference sequence). The CDR3 sequence is 16 residues long. Trimming cost V 0 bases and J 2 bases; bases outside gene matches: 5.

The chain links TRBV14 to TRBJ2-2; TRBD1 matches 9 bases. The CDR3 spans 18 residues. V shed 0 bases, J shed 6 bases, and the junction held 11 bases outside the gene matches. Germline-derived CDR1 and CDR2 are SGHDN and FVKESK. The CDR3 spells CASSQDHWDRVGAGELFF. The CDR3 DNA sequence: TGTGCCAGCAGCCAAGACCATTGGGACAGGGTTGGGGCCGGGGAGCTGTTTTTT.

This sequence joins TRBV7-8 and TRBJ1-1, with D perhaps matching TRBD1 (6 bases). The CDR3 covers 16 residues. Germline loops: CDR1 SGHVS, CDR2 FQNEAQ. Trimming left V 0 bases short and J 1 base short, with 12 bases between. The CDR3 coding sequence is TGTGCCAGCAGCTTAGCGGGGGGGGCGAGGAACACTGAAGCTTTCTTT. As protein: CASSLAGGARNTEAFF.

This chain connects TRBV6-1 to TRBJ2-3; D is ambiguous. The germline V and J ends were trimmed by 3 bases and 2 bases, with 9 bases remaining between them. CDR1 MNHNS and CDR2 SASEGT come from the germline V gene. The CDR3 loop spans 14 amino acids. CDR3 loop: CASSDPSYTDTQYF. The CDR3 nucleotides are TGTGCCAGCAGTGACCCGTCCTACACAGATACGCAGTATTTT.

The CDR3, as DNA: TGCAGCGTTGAAGAATGGGACAGGGGGAACACTGAAGCTTTCTTT. This sequence encodes CSVEEWDRGNTEAFF. The chain carries TRBV29-1 and TRBJ1-1; 10 nucleotides line up with TRBD1. V trimming: 0 bases; J trimming: 1 base; junction bases outside the gene matches: 2. Per the germline V gene, CDR1 is SQVTM and CDR2 is ANQGSEA. The CDR3 consists of 15 residues. Supplemented by reference TRBV29-1 and TRBJ1-1, the full variable domain reads SAVISQKPSRDICQRGTSLTIQCQVDSQVTMMFWYRQQPGQSLTLIATANQGSEATYESGFVIDKFPISRPNLTFSTLTVSNMSPEDSSIYLCSVEEWDRGNTEAFFGQGTRLTVV.

V is TRBV7-9 and J is TRBJ1-2; TRBD1 aligns across 8 bases. The CDR3 runs to 15 residues. Germline V gene lookup returns CDR1 SEHNR and CDR2 FQNEAQ (reference sequence). The V and J ends lost 4 bases and 0 bases, in that order; junction bases with no gene match: 4. CDR3 region: CASSSTGDTNYGYTF. The DNA of the CDR3 is TGTGCCAGCAGCTCGACAGGGGACACTAACTATGGCTACACCTTC.

The chain links TRBV29-1 to TRBJ2-1; D is unresolved. The CDR3 runs 14 residues. Trimming shortened V by 8 bases and J by 7 bases, and 21 bases separated the two germline ends. Looked up from germline, CDR1 is SQVTM and CDR2 is ANQGSEA. The CDR3 loop reads CSTPGDGVGNEQFF. DNA of the CDR3: TGCAGCACCCCGGGTGACGGCGTTGGGAATGAGCAGTTCTTC.

The J gene is TRBJ2-6, the V gene TRBV28, with D hard to call. Trimming took 4 bases from V and 5 from J, leaving 9 bases between them. The germline V gene encodes CDR1 MDHEN and CDR2 SYDVKM. The CDR3 covers 14 residues. The CDR3 DNA is TGTGCCAGCAGTTGGGAAAACAGGGCCAACGTCCTGACTTTC. Protein sequence: CASSWENRANVLTF.

The chain uses TRBV5-4 and TRBJ2-7, with 8 bases matching TRBD1. Germline V CDR1 and CDR2: SGHNT, YYREEE (reference sequence). J was trimmed by 0 bases and V by 4 bases; bases with no gene match: 9. The CDR3 extends over 16 amino acids. CDR3 sequence reads: CASSGGTGRSSYEQYF. The CDR3 DNA reads as TGTGCCAGCAGCGGAGGGACAGGCCGGAGCTCCTACGAGCAGTACTTC.

The sample holds one count of this clone. This rearrangement joins TRBV5-4 to TRBJ1-2; a weak D match, TRBD1 (5 bases). The CDR3 is 15 residues long. Deletions cut 0 bases from V and 4 bases from J, with 13 bases between. CDR1 and CDR2 from the germline V gene are SGHNT and YYREEE (reference sequence). CDR3: CASSLAYGGSYGYTF. In DNA, the CDR3 is TGTGCCAGCAGCTTGGCCTATGGGGGTAGCTATGGCTACACCTTC.

V and J are TRBV5-6 and TRBJ2-5; unclear D gene. V shed 6 bases and J shed 5 bases, with 11 bases lying between them. The CDR3 has 12 amino acids. Germline assignment: CDR1 SGHDT and CDR2 YYEEEE. In DNA form, the CDR3 reads TGTGCCAGCACCGCCCTCGAGGAGACCCAGTACTTC. Its protein is CASTALEETQYF.

The chain has TRBV14 and TRBJ2-1; D gene uncertain. Between the trimmed V and J ends, which lost 3 bases and 5 bases, there was a span of 14 bases. Germline CDR1 and CDR2: SGHDN and FVKESK. This CDR3 is 15 amino acids long. The CDR3 nucleotides are TGTGCCAGCAGCCATTGGGGTCTCGGGCACAATGAGCAGTTCTTC. Its protein is CASSHWGLGHNEQFF. The full variable domain, completed using reference TRBV14 and TRBJ2-1, is EAGVTQFPSHSVIEKGQTVTLRCDPISGHDNLYWYRRVMGKEIKFLLHFVKESKQDESGMPNNRFLAERTGGTYSTLKVQPAELEDSGVYFCASSHWGLGHNEQFFGPGTRLTVL.